The rows below give T cell receptor beta chains drawn from one sample of a study of cytomegalovirus exposure and HLA in healthy donors. Repertoires were generated with immunoSEQ multiplex PCR, while TCRdb's copy carries only in-frame clones and drops some. Of some 150,000 clones listed, around four fifths were seen once; the top ten hold over 8.5%. Sequences were obtained from PBMCs. The origin of the receptors is a man over 45 in good health and CMV-seropositive. CDR3s include the opening cysteine and the closing phenylalanine or tryptophan.

v_call cdr3_aa
TRBV5-8 CASSLGQTLNRQETQYF
TRBV6-5 CASSPVSGSVGYTF
TRBV5-4 CASSLGQGSSPLHF
TRBV19 CASTSIGGQGYGYTF
TRBV21-1 CASSGQGARNTEAFF
TRBV7-8 CASSLDGTDFSSPLHF
TRBV10-3 CASRDRGNEQFF
TRBV6-6 CASSYSTTSYSYEQYF
TRBV9 CASSVARGMGIPSYNEQFF
TRBV9 CASSSPAGLGEQFF
TRBV9 CASSPVGGLGELFF
TRBV2 CASRGDRGAYEQYF
TRBV28 CASGRQGVGYGYTF
TRBV7-6 CASSLGTGGSTPYEQYF
TRBV7-2 CASSRILSGGPGADTQYF
TRBV19 CASSIQGAPDGYTF
TRBV7-2 CASSPLPLAVNTGELFF
TRBV9 CASSVDGGPNQPQHF
TRBV14 CASSQAYGQGSRSYEQYF
TRBV5-5 CASSLGANTGELFF
TRBV18 CASSPGLAGTDTQYF
TRBV5-4 CASSLVQGAKNSQYF
TRBV5-8 CASSLGQGFTEAFF
TRBV7-3 CASGQGRATEAFF
TRBV5-1 CASSLGESSYEQYF
TRBV19 CASRNRGQSTDTQYF
TRBV28 CASSLGGQGGYPGWPQHF
TRBV5-1 CASSRDRGRSNTEAFF
TRBV7-2 CASSSGQGLTNEKLFF
TRBV11-3 CDSSLGTELSYEQYF
TRBV6-4 CASSVGSGGTDTQYF
TRBV4-3 CASSQERRIAGETQYF